The sequence of this T cell receptor beta chain was determined in a study of metastatic and nonmetastatic thyroid tumors. Looked up from germline, CDR1 is WSHSY and CDR2 is SAAADI. The CDR3 has 15 residues. The V segment lost 9 bases and the J segment 5 bases; nucleotides outside the gene matches: 15. Each patient came to thyroid surgery without any prior treatment (of any kind). TCRdb re-called clones from the PCR reads using MiXCR. The sample lists some 55,000 clones; almost 30% were seen once. By sample fraction, this clone is medium-sized. This receptor was taken from a female donor with papillary thyroid cancer or a benign thyroid nodule (not recorded which). Some clones in this sample may be carry-over from other donors' samples. Specimen: blood. The gene calls are TRBV10-2 and TRBJ1-2; 7 bases are a match to TRBD1. CDR3 nucleotides: TGCGCCAGTAGCCCCCGGCAGGGGGGTTCTTATGGCTACACCTTC. It encodes CASSPRQGGSYGYTF.